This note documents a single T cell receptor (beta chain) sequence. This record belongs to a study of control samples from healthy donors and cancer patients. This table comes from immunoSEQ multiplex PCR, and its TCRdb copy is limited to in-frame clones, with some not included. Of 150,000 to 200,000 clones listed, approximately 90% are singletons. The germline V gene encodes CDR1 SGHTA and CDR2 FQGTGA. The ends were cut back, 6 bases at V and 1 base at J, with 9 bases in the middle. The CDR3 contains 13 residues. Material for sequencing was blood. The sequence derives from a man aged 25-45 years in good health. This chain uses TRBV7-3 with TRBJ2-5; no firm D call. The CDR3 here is CASSPSPQETQYF. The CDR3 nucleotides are TGTGCCAGCAGTCCTAGTCCCCAAGAGACCCAGTACTTC.